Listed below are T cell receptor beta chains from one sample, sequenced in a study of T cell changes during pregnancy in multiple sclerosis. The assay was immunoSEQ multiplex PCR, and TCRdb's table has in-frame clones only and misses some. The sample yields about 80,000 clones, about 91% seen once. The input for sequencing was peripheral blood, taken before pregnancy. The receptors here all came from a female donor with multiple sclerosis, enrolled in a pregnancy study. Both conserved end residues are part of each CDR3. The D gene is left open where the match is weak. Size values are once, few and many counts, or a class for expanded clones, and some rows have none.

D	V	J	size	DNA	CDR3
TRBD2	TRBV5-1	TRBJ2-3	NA	TGCGCCAGCAGCCCGGACCCTAGCGGAACAGATACGCAGTATTTT	CASSPDPSGTDTQYF
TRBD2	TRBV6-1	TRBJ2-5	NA	TGTGCCAGCAGTTCCGGGACTAGCGTCCAAGAGACCCAGTACTTC	CASSSGTSVQETQYF
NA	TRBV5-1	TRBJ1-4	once	TGCGCCAGCAGCGACCGGGATGAAAAACTGTTTTTT	CASSDRDEKLFF
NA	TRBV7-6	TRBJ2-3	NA	TGTGCCAGCAGCTTAGCGGCGGGGCGATCAGATACGCAGTATTTT	CASSLAAGRSDTQYF
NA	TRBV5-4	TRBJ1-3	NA	TGTGCCAGCAGCTTTGAGAACTCTGGAAACACCATATATTTT	CASSFENSGNTIYF
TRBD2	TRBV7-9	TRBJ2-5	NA	TGTGCCACCCACCGTAGCGGGCCGAATACGATTCACCCCCGGGAGACCCAGTACTTC	CATHRSGPNTIHPRETQYF
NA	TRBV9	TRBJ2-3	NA	TGTGCCAGCAGCGTAGTCCCCGAAGGGGCGACGCAGTATTTT	CASSVVPEGATQYF
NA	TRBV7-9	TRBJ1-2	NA	TGTGCCGGTATAAAGGGGGAGGGGGACTATGGCTACACCTTC	CAGIKGEGDYGYTF
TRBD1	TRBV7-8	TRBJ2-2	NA	TGTGCCAGGTCCGGGACAGGGGGTTCCGGGGAGCTGTTTTTT	CARSGTGGSGELFF
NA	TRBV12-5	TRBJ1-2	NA	TGTGCTAGTGGTGGATCCACAGGGAAGTCAGATGGCTACACCTTC	CASGGSTGKSDGYTF
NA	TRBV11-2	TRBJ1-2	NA	TGTGCCAGCAGCCGTGGCACAGGGCTTAACTATGGCTACACCTTC	CASSRGTGLNYGYTF
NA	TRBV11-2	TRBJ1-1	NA	TGTGCCAGCAGCTTTGGAGATCTTTACACTGAAGCTTTCTTT	CASSFGDLYTEAFF
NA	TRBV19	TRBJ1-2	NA	TGTGCCAGTCGTGCCCCCGGACAGATTAACTATGGCTACACCTTC	CASRAPGQINYGYTF
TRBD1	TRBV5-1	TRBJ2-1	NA	TGCGCCAGCAGCGGAGGACAGGCAGGCAGCGGGCAGTTCTTC	CASSGGQAGSGQFF
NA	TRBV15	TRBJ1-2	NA	TGTGCCACCAGCAGAGATGGTGGCGGGCCAGCTTCCAACTATGGCTACACCTTC	CATSRDGGGPASNYGYTF
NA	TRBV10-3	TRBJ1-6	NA	TGTGCCATCAGATCGACACTAGATTCACCCCTCCACTTT	CAIRSTLDSPLHF
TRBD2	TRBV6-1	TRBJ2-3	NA	TGTGCCAGCAGTGAACCGACTAGCGGACCAATCACAGATACGCAGTATTTT	CASSEPTSGPITDTQYF
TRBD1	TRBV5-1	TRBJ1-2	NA	TGCGCCAGCAGCTTGGCGGGACAGCAGAACTATGGCTACACCTTC	CASSLAGQQNYGYTF
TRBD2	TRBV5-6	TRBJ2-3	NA	TGTGCCAGCAGCGGGGGACTAGCGGGCACAGATACGCAGTATTTT	CASSGGLAGTDTQYF
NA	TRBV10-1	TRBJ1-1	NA	TGCGCCAGCAGCCTAGGACTCGGGGACACTGAAGCTTTCTTT	CASSLGLGDTEAFF
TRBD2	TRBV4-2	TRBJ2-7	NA	TGTGCCAGCAGCCAAGCGCAGCGGGGGGGCCGCGAGCAGTACTTC	CASSQAQRGGREQYF
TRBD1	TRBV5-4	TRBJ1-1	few	TGTGCCAGCAGCCCGGGACAGGGCACTGAAGCTTTCTTT	CASSPGQGTEAFF
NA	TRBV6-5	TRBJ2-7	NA	TGTGCCAGCAGCGCCAGGGAGGCGTACGAGCAGTACTTC	CASSAREAYEQYF
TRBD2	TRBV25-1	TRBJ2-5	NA	TGTGCCAGCATAGGGGCTAGCGGGGGGGCCTTTGGAGAGACCCAGTACTTC	CASIGASGGAFGETQYF
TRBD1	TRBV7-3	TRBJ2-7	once	TGTGCCAGCAGCTTACGAGACAGGGGGTCAAACGAGCAGTACTTC	CASSLRDRGSNEQYF
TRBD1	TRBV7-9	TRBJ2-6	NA	TGTGCCAGCAGCGGGACAGACTCTGGGGCCAACGTCCTGACTTTC	CASSGTDSGANVLTF
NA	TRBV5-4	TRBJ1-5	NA	TGTGCCAGCAGCTTGGCACCTACAGGGAATCAGCCCCAGCATTTT	CASSLAPTGNQPQHF
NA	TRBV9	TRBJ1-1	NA	TGTGCCAGCAGCGTAGGACAAAGTCGCACTGAAGCTTTCTTT	CASSVGQSRTEAFF
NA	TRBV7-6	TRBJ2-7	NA	TGTGCCAGCAGCTTAGGAATAGACTACGAGCAGTACTTC	CASSLGIDYEQYF
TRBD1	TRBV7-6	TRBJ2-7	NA	TGTGCCAGCAGCTTATTCTCGGGACAGTCCTACGAGCAGTACTTC	CASSLFSGQSYEQYF
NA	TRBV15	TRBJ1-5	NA	TGTGCCACCAGCAGAGATGCACAGGGCTATCAGCCCCAGCATTTT	CATSRDAQGYQPQHF
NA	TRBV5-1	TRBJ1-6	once	TGCGCCAGCAGCTCGGACATCCTTGGGTCACCCCTCCACTTT	CASSSDILGSPLHF